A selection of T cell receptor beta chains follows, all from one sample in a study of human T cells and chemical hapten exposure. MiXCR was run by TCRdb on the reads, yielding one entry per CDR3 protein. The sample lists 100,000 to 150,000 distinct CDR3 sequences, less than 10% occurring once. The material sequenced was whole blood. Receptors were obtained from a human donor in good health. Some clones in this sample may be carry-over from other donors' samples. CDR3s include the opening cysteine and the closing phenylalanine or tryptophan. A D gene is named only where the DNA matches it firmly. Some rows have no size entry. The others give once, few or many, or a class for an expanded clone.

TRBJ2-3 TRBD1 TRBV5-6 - CASSYTGQGVTDTQYF TGTGCCAGCAGCTACACGGGACAGGGGGTTACAGATACGCAGTATTTT
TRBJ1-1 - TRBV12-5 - CASGQGQRNTEAFF TGTGCTAGTGGCCAGGGACAAAGGAACACTGAAGCTTTCTTT
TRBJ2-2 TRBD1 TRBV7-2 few CASSYRGNSGELFF TGTGCCAGCAGTTACAGGGGAAACTCCGGGGAGCTGTTTTTT
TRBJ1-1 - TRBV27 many CASSTTSPGGLMNTEAFF TGTGCCAGCAGTACAACCAGCCCCGGGGGGCTGATGAACACTGAAGCTTTCTTT
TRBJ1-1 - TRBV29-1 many CSVETGPGTEAFF TGCAGCGTTGAAACAGGGCCAGGCACTGAAGCTTTCTTT
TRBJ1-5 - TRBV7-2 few CASSLMFDQPQHF TGTGCCAGCAGCTTAATGTTCGATCAGCCCCAGCATTTT
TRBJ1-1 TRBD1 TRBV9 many CASSAVGQGTVRAEAFF TGTGCCAGCAGCGCCGTTGGACAGGGGACCGTTAGGGCTGAAGCTTTCTTT
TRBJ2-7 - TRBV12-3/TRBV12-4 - CASSLFWQPGSYEQYF TGTGCCAGCAGTTTATTCTGGCAGCCCGGTTCCTACGAGCAGTACTTC
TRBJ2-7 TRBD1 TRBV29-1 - CSAGTGPYEQYF TGCAGCGCTGGGACAGGGCCCTACGAGCAGTACTTC
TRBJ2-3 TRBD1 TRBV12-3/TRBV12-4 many CASSFTRDRGTDTQYF TGTGCCAGCAGTTTTACCCGGGACAGGGGAACAGATACGCAGTATTTT
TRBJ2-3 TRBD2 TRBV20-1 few CSARPPPASGGTGADTQYF TGCAGTGCTAGACCCCCCCCGGCTAGCGGGGGGACCGGCGCAGATACGCAGTATTTT
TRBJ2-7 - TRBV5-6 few CASSLDLSSYEQYF TGTGCCAGCAGCTTAGACTTAAGCTCCTACGAGCAGTACTTC
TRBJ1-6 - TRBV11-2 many CASSSLGQTDSPLHF TGTGCCAGCAGCTCACTCGGCCAGACGGATTCACCCCTCCACTTT
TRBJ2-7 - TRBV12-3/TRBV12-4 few CASNGQHGEQYF TGTGCCAGCAACGGACAGCACGGCGAGCAGTACTTC
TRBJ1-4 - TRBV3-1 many CASSQPGDGKLFF TGTGCCAGCAGCCAACCCGGTGACGGAAAACTGTTTTTT
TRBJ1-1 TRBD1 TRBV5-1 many CASSLPSGTGILNTEAFF TGCGCCAGCAGCTTACCCTCCGGGACAGGGATCTTGAACACTGAAGCTTTCTTT
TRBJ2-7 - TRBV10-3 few CAISDPEYEQYF TGTGCCATCAGTGACCCCGAATACGAGCAGTACTTC
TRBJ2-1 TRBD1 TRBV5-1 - CASSLGQGGEQFF TGCGCCAGCAGCCTGGGACAGGGCGGTGAGCAGTTCTTC
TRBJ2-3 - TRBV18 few CASSPNGRDTQYF TGTGCCAGCTCACCTAACGGTAGAGATACGCAGTATTTT
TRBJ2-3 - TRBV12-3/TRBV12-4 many CASSFFRASTDTQYF TGTGCCAGCAGTTTTTTCCGGGCAAGCACAGATACGCAGTATTTT
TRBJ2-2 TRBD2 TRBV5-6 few CASSLVSGTNTGELFF TGTGCCAGCAGCTTGGTTAGCGGGACGAACACCGGGGAGCTGTTTTTT
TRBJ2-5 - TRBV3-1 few CASSHRPLDKETQYF TGTGCCAGCAGCCACCGGCCGCTAGATAAAGAGACCCAGTACTTC
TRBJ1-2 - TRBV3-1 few CASSQGEDPRYGYTF TGTGCCAGCAGCCAAGGCGAGGATCCGAGATATGGCTACACCTTC
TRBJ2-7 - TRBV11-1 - CASSLNPQSYEQYF TGTGCCAGCAGCTTAAATCCCCAATCCTACGAGCAGTACTTC
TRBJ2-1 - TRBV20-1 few CSANDARGSSYNEQFF TGCAGTGCAAATGACGCGCGGGGTAGCTCCTACAATGAGCAGTTCTTC
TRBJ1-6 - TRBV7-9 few CASSSVGSSYNSPLHF TGTGCCAGCAGCTCGGTTGGCAGCTCCTATAATTCACCCCTCCACTTT
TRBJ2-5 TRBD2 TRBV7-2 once CASSLDGGARETQYF TGTGCCAGCAGCTTGGACGGGGGGGCCAGGGAGACCCAGTACTTC
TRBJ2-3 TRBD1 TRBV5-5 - CASSATGGGGDTQYF TGTGCCAGCAGTGCGACAGGGGGCGGCGGAGATACGCAGTATTTT
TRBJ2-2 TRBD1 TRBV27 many CASRGGQGGGTGELFF TGTGCCAGCAGGGGGGGACAGGGGGGTGGAACCGGGGAGCTGTTTTTT
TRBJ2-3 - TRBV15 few CATSRGWADTQYF TGTGCCACCAGCAGAGGGTGGGCAGATACGCAGTATTTT
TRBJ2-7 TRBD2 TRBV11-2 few CASSVTSGSIETYEQYF TGTGCCAGCAGCGTAACTAGCGGGAGCATTGAAACCTACGAGCAGTACTTC
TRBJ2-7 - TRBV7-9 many CASSSGASHEQYF TGTGCCAGCAGCTCAGGGGCATCTCACGAGCAGTACTTC
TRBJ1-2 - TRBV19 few CASSMSDRWGYTF TGTGCCAGTAGTATGTCGGACCGTTGGGGCTACACCTTC
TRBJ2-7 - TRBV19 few CASSMLAVPNDEQYF TGTGCCAGTAGTATGTTGGCAGTCCCGAACGACGAGCAGTACTTC
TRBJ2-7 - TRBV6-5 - CASSYGGPSLAEQYF TGTGCCAGCAGTTACGGGGGTCCTTCCCTCGCCGAGCAGTACTTC
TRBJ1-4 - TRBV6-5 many CASSYQATNEKLFF TGTGCCAGCAGTTATCAGGCAACTAATGAAAAACTGTTTTTT
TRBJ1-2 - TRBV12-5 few CASVSDANYGYTF TGTGCTAGTGTCTCGGATGCTAACTATGGCTACACCTTC
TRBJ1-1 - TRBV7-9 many CASRPNQGTEAFF TGTGCCAGCAGACCGAATCAGGGGACTGAAGCTTTCTTT
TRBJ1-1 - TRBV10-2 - CASTGGEGYTEAFF TGCGCCAGCACCGGAGGGGAGGGTTATACTGAAGCTTTCTTT
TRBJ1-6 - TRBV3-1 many CASSLQGPNSPLHF TGTGCCAGCAGCCTACAGGGCCCCAATTCACCCCTCCACTTT
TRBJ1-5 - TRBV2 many CASSEWQGSNQPQHF TGTGCCAGCAGTGAATGGCAGGGGAGCAATCAGCCCCAGCATTTT
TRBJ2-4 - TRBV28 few CASSPSESLNIQYF TGTGCCAGCAGCCCGAGCGAGTCGTTGAACATTCAGTACTTC
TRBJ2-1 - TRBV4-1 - CASSQDLIPSPQDNEQFF TGCGCCAGCAGCCAAGATTTAATTCCGTCCCCTCAAGACAATGAGCAGTTCTTC
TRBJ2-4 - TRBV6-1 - CASSAVGNIQYF TGTGCCAGCAGCGCCGTGGGGAACATTCAGTACTTC
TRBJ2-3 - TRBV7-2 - CASSLFPDLDTQYF TGTGCCAGCAGCTTATTCCCGGACCTAGATACGCAGTATTTT